This record concerns one T cell receptor beta chain sequence. Its specificity is unknown. The V gene lost 0 bases and the J gene lost 6 bases, with 3 bases spanning the gap. The CDR3 runs 12 residues. Germline-derived CDR1 and CDR2 are SGHAT and FQNNGV. The data derive from a study of T cell responses to AZD1222 COVID-19 vaccine. Study results and limitations: The reported proportion of spike-specific TCRs targeting unmutated variant regions was nearly half.

Data came from immunoSEQ multiplex PCR; TCRdb stores just in-frame clones and leaves some out. The sample holds roughly 120,000 clones, nearly 90% seen once. The sample in question was peripheral blood, obtained on day 0 of AZD1222 vaccination. The chain carries TRBV11-2 and TRBJ2-1, with no clear D. The origin of this receptor is an adult in good health. Here the CDR3 reads CASSLERNEQFF. DNA for the CDR3: TGTGCCAGCAGCTTAGAACGCAATGAGCAGTTCTTC. Together with reference TRBV11-2 and TRBJ2-1, the CDR3 gives the full variable domain: EAGVAQSPRYKIIEKRQSVAFWCNPISGHATLYWYQQILGQGPKLLIQFQNNGVVDDSQLPKDRFSAERLKGVDSTLKIQPAKLEDSAVYLCASSLERNEQFFGPGTRLTVL.